A single sample gave rise to the 15 T cell receptor beta chains below, sequenced in a study of identical twins. Each CDR3 protein is one row after TCRdb ran MiXCR on the 5' RACE reads. In the table there are about 700,000 distinct CDR3 sequences, approximately 6.1% of which are singletons. Sample: naive T cells sorted from blood. Receptors were obtained from a man younger than 35 in good health.

This clonotype was picked up many times. This sequence joins TRBV12-3 or TRBV12-4 and TRBJ2-5; D is unclear. With 3 bases removed from V and 5 bases from J, the gap between germline ends came to 7 bases. This CDR3 is 12 amino acids long. CDR3 sequence reads: CASSFARETQYF. CDR3 bases: TGTGCCAGCAGTTTCGCAAGGGAGACCCAGTACTTC.

This clonotype was seen a handful of times. This rearrangement joins TRBV18 to TRBJ1-1; D unclear. Germline CDR1 and CDR2: KGHSH and LQKENI. The CDR3 covers 13 residues. V lost 1 base and J 7 bases, leaving 10 bases between the germline ends. The CDR3 loop is CASSPLKSDEAFF. CDR3 nucleotides: TGTGCCAGCTCACCACTCAAGAGTGATGAAGCTTTCTTT.

This clonotype was seen more than once but under ten times. The chain joins TRBV6-5 to TRBJ2-2, with D perhaps matching TRBD2 (5 bases). CDR1 MNHEY and CDR2 SVGAGI come from the germline V gene. This CDR3 comprises 15 residues. The V end was cut by 3 bases, the J end by 6 bases, with 14 bases between. The CDR3 nucleotides are TGTGCCAGCAGTTATGATTTGGTGGGAGCCGGGGAGCTGTTTTTT. It specifies CASSYDLVGAGELFF.

This clonotype was picked up a small number of times. The V and J genes are TRBV12-3 or TRBV12-4 and TRBJ1-6; D gene uncertain. The CDR3 spans 14 residues. V was trimmed by 6 bases and J by 10 bases, leaving 16 bases between them. CDR3 bases: TGTGCCAGCAGGAACTCCCAAATGGGGTCACCCCTCCACTTT. It translates to CASRNSQMGSPLHF.

This chain joins TRBV18 and TRBJ1-6; D not resolved. The CDR3 is 13 residues long. The V end was cut by 3 bases, the J end by 8 bases, with 8 bases between. Germline CDR1 reads KGHSH; CDR2 reads LQKENI. The CDR3 here is CASSPARDSPLHF. DNA for the CDR3: TGTGCCAGCTCACCGGCGAGGGATTCACCCCTCCACTTT.

This clonotype has ten or more counts. The chain has TRBV5-1 and TRBJ2-2; 10 bases match TRBD2. V trimming: 5 bases; J trimming: 4 bases; junction bases outside the gene matches: 5. The length of the CDR3 is 15 residues. CDR1 and CDR2 (germline): SGHRS, YFSETQ. DNA of the CDR3: TGCGCCAGCAGTATTACTAGCGGGATCACCGGGGAGCTGTTTTTT. Protein sequence: CASSITSGITGELFF.

Many counts were recorded for this clonotype. The chain recombines TRBV14 with TRBJ1-4, with D possibly TRBD1 on 6 matching bases. This CDR3 contains 12 residues. V was trimmed by 4 bases and J by 10 bases, leaving 10 bases between them. Germline lookup yields CDR1 SGHDN and CDR2 FVKESK. The CDR3 spells CASSPGGGKLFF. CDR3 bases: TGTGCCAGCAGCCCGGGAGGGGGAAAACTGTTTTTT.

The chain recombines TRBV11-2 with TRBJ2-1; D is unclear. Germline loops: CDR1 SGHAT, CDR2 FQNNGV. Trimming cost V 5 bases and J 4 bases, with 12 bases left between them. The CDR3 has 14 residues. CDR3 in DNA: TGTGCCAGCAGCCCCCCGGGCGAATACAATGAGCAGTTCTTC. Residues: CASSPPGEYNEQFF.

This clonotype was counted between two and nine times. The chain links TRBV20-1 to TRBJ2-7; 10 nucleotides match TRBD2. The CDR3 runs to 16 residues. Per germline, CDR1 DFQATT and CDR2 SNEGSKA (reference sequence). V was clipped by 1 base and J by 3 bases; unmatched bases: 9. In DNA, the CDR3 is TGCAGTGCTAGAGGGGTCAGCGGGAGGGCCTTCTACGAGCAGTACTTC. Its translation is CSARGVSGRAFYEQYF.

This chain joins TRBV7-6 and TRBJ2-6, with D perhaps assigned TRBD1 or TRBD2 (6 bases each). V was shortened by 1 base and J by 3 bases, with 19 bases between the two germline ends. The germline V gene has CDR1 SGHVS and CDR2 FNYEAQ. The CDR3 runs 19 residues. The CDR3 is CASSLVPGAPRGGANVLTF. The DNA of the CDR3 is TGTGCCAGCAGCTTAGTCCCGGGGGCGCCCAGGGGTGGGGCCAACGTCCTGACTTTC.

The chain joins TRBV23-1 to TRBJ2-7; no firm D call. TRBV23-1 is assigned to the ORF class and has an uncertain function. V was shortened by 0 bases and J by 2 bases, with 17 bases between the two germline ends. The CDR3 is 17 residues long. The DNA of the CDR3 is TGCGCCAGCAGTCAATCGCACTCCTCGGCGGTACCCTACGAGCAGTACTTC. This codes for CASSQSHSSAVPYEQYF.

This clonotype occurred many times. The chain has TRBV12-3 or TRBV12-4 and TRBJ2-7; no clear D. CDR3 length equals 13 residues. V was trimmed by 2 bases and J by 3 bases, leaving 8 bases between them. The CDR3 spells CASSLSPSYEQYV. The DNA of the CDR3 is TGTGCCAGCAGTTTAAGTCCCAGCTACGAGCAGTACGTC.

This clonotype was seen a handful of times. The chain couples TRBV3-1 to TRBJ2-3; D uncertain. The CDR3 extends over 14 amino acids. Per the germline V gene, CDR1 is LGHDT and CDR2 is YNNKEL (reference sequence). V lost 4 bases and J lost 1, with 9 bases in between. The CDR3 protein is CASSPTPRTDTQYF. The CDR3 nucleotides are TGTGCCAGCAGCCCGACCCCCCGCACAGATACGCAGTATTTT.

This chain connects TRBV7-9 to TRBJ2-7; the D is unclear. Trimming pared 5 bases from V and 5 bases from J, leaving 13 bases between. The CDR3 is 13 residues long. Germline-derived CDR1 and CDR2 are SEHNR and FQNEAQ (reference sequence). The CDR3 DNA reads as TGTGCCAGCAGCCAAAAGTCCTCGAACGAGCAGTACTTC. It specifies CASSQKSSNEQYF.

The J gene is TRBJ2-3, the V gene TRBV7-2; 8 bases match TRBD2. The CDR3 runs to 17 residues. Germline CDR1 reads SGHTA; CDR2 reads FQGNSA. With V trimmed by 4 bases and J by 2 bases, 11 bases remained unmatched. CDR3 bases: TGTGCCAGCAGCTCTAGCGGGTTCCCCCTGGCCACAGATACGCAGTATTTT. This translates into CASSSSGFPLATDTQYF.